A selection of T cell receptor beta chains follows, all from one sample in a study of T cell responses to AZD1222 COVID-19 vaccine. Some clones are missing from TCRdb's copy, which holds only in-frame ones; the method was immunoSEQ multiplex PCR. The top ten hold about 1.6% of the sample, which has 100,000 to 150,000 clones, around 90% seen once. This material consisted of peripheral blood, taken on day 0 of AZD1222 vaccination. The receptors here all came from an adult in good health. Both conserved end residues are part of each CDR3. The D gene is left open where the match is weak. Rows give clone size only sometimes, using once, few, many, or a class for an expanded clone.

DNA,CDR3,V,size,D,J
TGTGCCAGCAGCCCCGTCGGACGCTCAAGCGATGAGCAGTTCTTC,CASSPVGRSSDEQFF,TRBV11-3,-,-,TRBJ2-1
TGTGCCAGCAGCCTCAGGGTTGAGCAGTACTTC,CASSLRVEQYF,TRBV5-5,-,-,TRBJ2-7
TGTGCCAGCAGTTTAAACGCGGAGGGAAAACTGTTTTTT,CASSLNAEGKLFF,TRBV12-3/TRBV12-4,-,-,TRBJ1-4
TGCGCCAGCAGCCAAGAAGGCAGCGGGGGAAATGAGCAGTTCTTC,CASSQEGSGGNEQFF,TRBV4-3,-,TRBD2,TRBJ2-1
TGTGCCAGCTGGGACACCACGAACTATGGCTACACCTTC,CASWDTTNYGYTF,TRBV28,-,-,TRBJ1-2
TGTGCCAGCAGCCAGGGACGGGACAGGGTCGACGAGCAGTACTTC,CASSQGRDRVDEQYF,TRBV11-1,-,TRBD1,TRBJ2-7
TGTGCCAGCTCTAAGGGGGTAGCGGGGATCTCCTACGAGCAGTACTTC,CASSKGVAGISYEQYF,TRBV19,-,TRBD2,TRBJ2-7
TGTGCCAGCAGCGGAGAACAGGGGGCATTGGGCACTGAAGCTTTCTTT,CASSGEQGALGTEAFF,TRBV9,-,TRBD1,TRBJ1-1
TGCAGCGTTGCGTATCCAGGACAGGGCGGAGAAAGAGGCGAGCAGTACTTC,CSVAYPGQGGERGEQYF,TRBV29-1,-,TRBD1,TRBJ2-7
TGCGCCAGCAGCCAAGATGCCCCCGGGACGAGGAGAGAAAAACTGTTTTTT,CASSQDAPGTRREKLFF,TRBV4-1,-,-,TRBJ1-4
TGTGCCAGCAGTGAGGGGCCGGGACAGGGGGGAGATACGCAGTATTTT,CASSEGPGQGGDTQYF,TRBV6-1,-,TRBD1,TRBJ2-3
TGTGCCAGCAGTGAGTGGGGACAGGGGAATTTCGCGAACACCGGGGAGCTGTTTTTT,CASSEWGQGNFANTGELFF,TRBV6-4,-,TRBD1,TRBJ2-2
TGTGCCAGCAGCTTGGTCCCAGGGGACTACGAGCAGTACTTC,CASSLVPGDYEQYF,TRBV5-6,-,-,TRBJ2-7
TGCGCCAGCAGCCAAGAAGCAGGAGGGAGCAGAGACGAGCAGTACTTC,CASSQEAGGSRDEQYF,TRBV4-3,medium-sized,-,TRBJ2-7
TGTGCCAGCACCTTCGTTGGGGGGACTTACGAGCAGTACTTC,CASTFVGGTYEQYF,TRBV28,-,-,TRBJ2-7
TGTGCCATCTTATCCCGTAGCGGTTACAATGAGCAGTTCTTC,CAILSRSGYNEQFF,TRBV24-1,-,-,TRBJ2-1
TGTGCCTGGAGTGTCGGTGGCTCTGGGGCCAACGTCCTGACTTTC,CAWSVGGSGANVLTF,TRBV30,-,-,TRBJ2-6
TGCAGCGATGGGACTCCAGCGGAGGGCTACACCTTC,CSDGTPAEGYTF,TRBV29-1,few,-,TRBJ1-2
TGCAGCGCTAGGACAGGGGGCACTGAAGCTTTCTTT,CSARTGGTEAFF,TRBV29-1,-,TRBD1,TRBJ1-1
TGCAGCGAAGACAGGGAATCGCACACTGAAGCTTTCTTT,CSEDRESHTEAFF,TRBV29-1,-,TRBD1,TRBJ1-1
TGTGCCAGCTCACCACCAAGGGGAGACCGCCCTGAAGCTTTCTTT,CASSPPRGDRPEAFF,TRBV18,-,-,TRBJ1-1
TGTGCCAGCAGCGTAAGGGGACTAGACCAAGAGACCCAGTACTTC,CASSVRGLDQETQYF,TRBV9,-,TRBD2,TRBJ2-5
TGTGCCAGCAGTCAACAGGGGGAGGTGGGTGGCTACACCTTC,CASSQQGEVGGYTF,TRBV25-1,-,TRBD1,TRBJ1-2
TGTGCCAGCAGTACGACACTCTACGAGCAGTACTTC,CASSTTLYEQYF,TRBV6-5,-,-,TRBJ2-7
TGTGCCAGCAGCCAAGAATCGGTTGGGGTACTGTTTTTT,CASSQESVGVLFF,TRBV14,-,-,TRBJ1-4
TGTGCCAGCAGTTACTCGACCGGGGGAACTGAAGCTTTCTTT,CASSYSTGGTEAFF,TRBV6-5,-,-,TRBJ1-1
TGTGCCAGCTCATTGCAGGAGGGGAGGACTGAAGCTTTCTTT,CASSLQEGRTEAFF,TRBV18,-,-,TRBJ1-1
TGTGCCACCAGAGGTGGGGACCGTGGGTTCAATCAGCCCCAGCATTTT,CATRGGDRGFNQPQHF,TRBV15,-,-,TRBJ1-5
TGTGCCAGCAGCGTAGGGAGCGACACTGAAGCTTTCTTT,CASSVGSDTEAFF,TRBV9,-,-,TRBJ1-1
TGTGCCAGCAGCCTGCGTATTCAGGGGTACAATGAGCAGTTCTTC,CASSLRIQGYNEQFF,TRBV5-6,-,-,TRBJ2-1
TGTGCCAGTAGTATAGGGAGGAGGACAGGGATCTATGGCTACACCTTC,CASSIGRRTGIYGYTF,TRBV19,-,TRBD1,TRBJ1-2
TGTGCCAGCAGCCCCGGGACTAGCGGCAGAGGGTACGAGCAGTACTTC,CASSPGTSGRGYEQYF,TRBV3-1/TRBV3-2,-,TRBD2,TRBJ2-7
TGTGCCAGCAGCTCATCAAAGGGACATCAGTACTTC,CASSSSKGHQYF,TRBV11-3,-,-,TRBJ2-7
TGTGCCAGCAGCCAAGCTAGCGGGAGTGTCGGGGGGTTCGATGAGCAGTTCTTC,CASSQASGSVGGFDEQFF,TRBV3-1/TRBV3-2,once,TRBD2,TRBJ2-1
TGTGCCAGCAGCCCTTCGAGAGGGCAGGGTGAAGCTTTCTTT,CASSPSRGQGEAFF,TRBV11-2,-,-,TRBJ1-1
TGTGCCAGCAGCCATGGTCATACCCAGTTCTTC,CASSHGHTQFF,TRBV14,-,-,TRBJ2-1
TGTGCCAGCAGCGCGACAGGGGGGAGCTCCTACGAGCAGTACTTC,CASSATGGSSYEQYF,TRBV9,-,TRBD1,TRBJ2-7
TGTGCCAGCAGCCGACGGGGGCCTCTCGTGAGGGCGCTCTTACCCTACGAGCAGTACTTC,CASSRRGPLVRALLPYEQYF,TRBV7-3,-,-,TRBJ2-7
TGTGCCAGCAGCTCCGTCGGGGCGGGGGGGAGCACAGATACGCAGTATTTT,CASSSVGAGGSTDTQYF,TRBV5-5,-,TRBD2,TRBJ2-3
TGTGCCAGCAGCGAGAGGTGGACAGGATGGTATGGCTACACCTTC,CASSERWTGWYGYTF,TRBV9,-,TRBD1,TRBJ1-2
TGTGCCACCAGTGATTTCGAGGGAGTCCACACAGATACGCAGTATTTT,CATSDFEGVHTDTQYF,TRBV24-1,-,-,TRBJ2-3